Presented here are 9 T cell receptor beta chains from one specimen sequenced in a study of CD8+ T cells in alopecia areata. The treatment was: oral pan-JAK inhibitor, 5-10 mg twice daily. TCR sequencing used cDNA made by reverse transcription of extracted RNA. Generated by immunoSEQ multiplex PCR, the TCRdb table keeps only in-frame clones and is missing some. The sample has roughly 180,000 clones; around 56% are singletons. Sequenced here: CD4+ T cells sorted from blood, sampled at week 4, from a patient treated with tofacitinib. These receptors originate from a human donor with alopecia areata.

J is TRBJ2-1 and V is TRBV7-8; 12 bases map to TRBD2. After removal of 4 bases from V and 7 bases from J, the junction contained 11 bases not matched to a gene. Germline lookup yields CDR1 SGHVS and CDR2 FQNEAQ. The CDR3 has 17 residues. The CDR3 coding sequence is TGTGCCAGCAGCTCAGCAGGACTAGCGGGGAATGTTAATGAGCAGTTCTTC. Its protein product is CASSSAGLAGNVNEQFF.

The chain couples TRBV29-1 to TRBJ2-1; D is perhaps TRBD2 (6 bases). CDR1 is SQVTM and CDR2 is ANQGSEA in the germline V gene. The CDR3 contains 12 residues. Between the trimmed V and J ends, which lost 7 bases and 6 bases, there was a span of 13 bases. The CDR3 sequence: CSGHHGGNEQFF. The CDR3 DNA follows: TGCAGCGGACACCACGGGGGCAATGAGCAGTTCTTC.

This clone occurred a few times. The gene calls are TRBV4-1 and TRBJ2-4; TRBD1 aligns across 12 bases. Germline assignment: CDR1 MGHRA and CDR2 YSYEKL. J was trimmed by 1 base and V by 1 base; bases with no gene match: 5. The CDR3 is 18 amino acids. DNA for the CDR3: TGCGCCAGCAGCCAAGGGGGACAGGGGGCGAGGGCCAAAAACATTCAGTACTTC. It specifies CASSQGGQGARAKNIQYF.

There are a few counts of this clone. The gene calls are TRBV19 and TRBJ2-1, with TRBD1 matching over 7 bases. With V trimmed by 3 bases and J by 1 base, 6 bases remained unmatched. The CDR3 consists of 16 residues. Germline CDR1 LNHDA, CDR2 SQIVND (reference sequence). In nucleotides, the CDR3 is TGTGCCAGTAGTATCCGGGGACAGATGTCCTACAATGAGCAGTTCTTC. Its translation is CASSIRGQMSYNEQFF. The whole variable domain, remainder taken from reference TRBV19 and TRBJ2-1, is DGGITQSPKYLFRKEGQNVTLSCEQNLNHDAMYWYRQDPGQGLRLIYYSQIVNDFQKGDIAEGYSVSREKKESFPLTVTSAQKNPTAFYLCASSIRGQMSYNEQFFGPGTRLTVL.

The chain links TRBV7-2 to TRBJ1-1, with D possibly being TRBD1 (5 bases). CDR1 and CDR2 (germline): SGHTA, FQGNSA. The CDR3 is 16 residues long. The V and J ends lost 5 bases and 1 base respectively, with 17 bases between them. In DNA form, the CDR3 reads TGTGCCAGCAGCCATCCAGCCGGGCAGGGGAACACTGAAGCTTTCTTT. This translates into CASSHPAGQGNTEAFF. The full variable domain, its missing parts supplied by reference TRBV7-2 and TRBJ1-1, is GAGVSQSPSNKVTEKGKDVELRCDPISGHTALYWYRQSLGQGLEFLIYFQGNSAPDKSGLPSDRFSAERTGGSVSTLTIQRTQQEDSAVYLCASSHPAGQGNTEAFFGQGTRLTVV.

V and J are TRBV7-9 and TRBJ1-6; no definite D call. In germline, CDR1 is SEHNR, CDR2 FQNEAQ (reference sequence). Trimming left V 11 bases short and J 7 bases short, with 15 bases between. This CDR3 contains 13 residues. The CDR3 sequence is CAPETPGNSPLHF. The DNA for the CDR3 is TGTGCCCCCGAAACCCCCGGGAATTCACCCCTCCACTTT.

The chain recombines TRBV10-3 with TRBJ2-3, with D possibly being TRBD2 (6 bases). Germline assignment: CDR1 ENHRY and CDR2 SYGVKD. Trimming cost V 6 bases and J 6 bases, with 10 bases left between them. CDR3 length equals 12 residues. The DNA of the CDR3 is TGTGCCATCAGCTCACGGGGGGATACGCAGTATTTT. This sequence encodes CAISSRGDTQYF.

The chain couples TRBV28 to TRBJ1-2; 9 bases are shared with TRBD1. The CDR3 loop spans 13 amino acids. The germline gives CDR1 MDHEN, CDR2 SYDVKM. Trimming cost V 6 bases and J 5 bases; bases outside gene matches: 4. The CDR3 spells CASRGQGKYGYTF. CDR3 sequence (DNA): TGTGCCAGCAGGGGACAGGGAAAGTATGGCTACACCTTC.

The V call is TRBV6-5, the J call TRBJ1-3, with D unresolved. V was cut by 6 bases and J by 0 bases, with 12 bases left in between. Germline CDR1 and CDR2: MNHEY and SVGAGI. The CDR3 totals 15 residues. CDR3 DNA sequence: TGTGCCAGCAGAAGAGGCCCGAGCTCTGGAAACACCATATATTTT. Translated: CASRRGPSSGNTIYF.